This TCR beta chain stems from a study of blood T cell repertoires in COVID-19 (dated by TCRdb to 2018 to 2021). About the full investigation: The collaborator samples originated in the United States, Italy and Spain and spanned the acute and convalescent phases of COVID-19. The material from the prospective study consisted of cDNA or gDNA derived from T cells, B-cell-depleted T cells, or PBMCs. Where available, HLA class I and class II types were obtained from metadata supplied by the sample provider rather than from assay-based typing. The repertoires were released in a freely available public database meant as a resource for research on the immune response to SARS-CoV-2. The dataset comprised deeply sampled blood TCRbeta repertoires from subjects exposed to, actively infected with, or recovered from COVID-19. The samples were drawn from the first 160 participants of the ongoing ImmuneRACE study and from 1,200 or so subjects provided by 6 global collaborators. Nearly every sample came with metadata listing a de-identified subject ID, COVID-19 status, age in years and sex. The investigation overall reported the following: The quantity of clinical and demographic metadata differed by source and by participant and was supplied without curation.

V is pruned by 2 bases and J by 1 base, leaving 6 bases of the junction without a gene match. The CDR3 numbers 17 residues from cysteine through phenylalanine. Only the CDR3 part of the read is kept: 51 bases, read in frame from the first base. The germline V gene encodes CDR1 SGHAT and CDR2 FQNNGV. TCRbeta CDR3 regions were amplified from genomic DNA using the immunoSEQ Assay, a bias-controlled multiplex PCR. The study's own analysis went as follows. The number of nucleated cells in each sample was estimated from the amplification of reference gene primers within the assay. Sequence reads were collapsed and filtered to measure the absolute abundance of every unique TCRbeta CDR3 rearrangement. For each sample, productive Simpson clonality was calculated as the square root of Simpson's diversity index across productive rearrangements. This immuneACCESS table, as held by TCRdb, lists in-frame sequences with V and J called but not all clones. Of the missing ones, under half trace to an unresolved V gene in checked studies; the others have no known cause. Clonal size and the V and J genes are those of that table, whereas D and trimming came from the DNA. For this sample there are approximately 170,000 clones; over 75% appear just once. The ten largest account for approximately 1.3% of the sample.

Points on this clone: The clone's antigen remains unknown. No qualities accompany the bases; no much larger clone lies one base away.

Another Seattle source contributed samples from volunteer blood donors who had recovered from COVID-19. Collaborating institutions collected whole blood in K2EDTA tubes following their own protocols. For TCRbeta analysis, collaborator samples were shipped as frozen whole blood, as isolated PBMCs, or as DNA extracted from either sample type. The V and J genes are TRBV11-2 and TRBJ1-1; TRBD1 fits 11 bases in the junction. The sample taken for sequencing was peripheral blood. The receptor was isolated from a man aged 55 to 70 who had recovered from COVID-19. This receptor has the CDR3 CASSLFRTGGRNTEAFF. The DNA sequence follows: TGTGCCAGCAGCTTATTTCGGACAGGGGGCAGGAACACTGAAGCTTTCTTT.